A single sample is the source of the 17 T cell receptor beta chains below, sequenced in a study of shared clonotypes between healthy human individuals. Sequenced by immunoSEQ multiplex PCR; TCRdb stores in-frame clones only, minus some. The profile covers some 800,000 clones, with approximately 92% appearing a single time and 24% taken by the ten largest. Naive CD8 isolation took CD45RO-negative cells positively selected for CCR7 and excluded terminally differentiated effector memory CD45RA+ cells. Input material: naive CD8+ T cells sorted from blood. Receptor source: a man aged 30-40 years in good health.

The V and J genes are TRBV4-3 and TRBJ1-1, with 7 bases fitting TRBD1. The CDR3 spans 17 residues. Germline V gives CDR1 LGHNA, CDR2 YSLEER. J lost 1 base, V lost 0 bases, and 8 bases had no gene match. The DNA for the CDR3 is TGCGCCAGCAGCCAAGATTCTATCCGGACAGGGAACACTGAAGCTTTCTTT. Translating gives CASSQDSIRTGNTEAFF.

As DNA, the CDR3 is TGTGCCAGCAGTCTAACCCGGGCTCCTCGGGTTTACGAGCAGTACTTC. Its translation is CASSLTRAPRVYEQYF. This sequence joins TRBV28 and TRBJ2-7, with D unclear. The V gene lost 5 bases and the J gene lost 4 bases, with 21 bases spanning the gap. Germline CDR1 is MDHEN and CDR2 is SYDVKM. The CDR3 is made up of 16 amino acids.

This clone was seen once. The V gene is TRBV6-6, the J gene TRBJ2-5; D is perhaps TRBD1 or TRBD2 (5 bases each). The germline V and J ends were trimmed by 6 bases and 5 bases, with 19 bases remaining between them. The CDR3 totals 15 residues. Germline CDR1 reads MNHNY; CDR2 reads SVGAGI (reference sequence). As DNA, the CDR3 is TGTGCCAGCAGGCACGGGACGCCGCCCCGGGAGACCCAGTACTTC. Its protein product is CASRHGTPPRETQYF.

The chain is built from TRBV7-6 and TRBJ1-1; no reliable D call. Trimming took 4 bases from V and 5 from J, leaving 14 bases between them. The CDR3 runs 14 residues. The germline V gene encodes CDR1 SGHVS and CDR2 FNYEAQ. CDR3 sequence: CASSSTYFGTEAFF. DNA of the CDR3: TGTGCCAGCAGCTCGACCTATTTCGGTACTGAAGCTTTCTTT.

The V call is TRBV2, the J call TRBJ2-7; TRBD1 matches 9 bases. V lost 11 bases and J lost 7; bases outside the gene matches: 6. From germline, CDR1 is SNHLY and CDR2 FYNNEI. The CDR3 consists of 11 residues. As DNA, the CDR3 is TGTGCCGGCTTGGACAGGGGAGAGCAGTACTTC. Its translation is CAGLDRGEQYF.

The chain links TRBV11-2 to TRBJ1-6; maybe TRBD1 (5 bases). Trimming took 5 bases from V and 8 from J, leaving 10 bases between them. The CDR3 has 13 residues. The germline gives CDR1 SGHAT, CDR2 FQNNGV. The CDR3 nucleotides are TGTGCCAGCAGCACAGACAGCTATTCACCCCTCCACTTT. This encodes CASSTDSYSPLHF.

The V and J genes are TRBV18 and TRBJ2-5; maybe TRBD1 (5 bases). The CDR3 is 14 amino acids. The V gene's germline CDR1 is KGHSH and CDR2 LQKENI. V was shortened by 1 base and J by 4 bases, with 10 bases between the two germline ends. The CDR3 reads CASSPQGYRETQYF. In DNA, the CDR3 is TGTGCCAGCTCACCACAGGGGTATCGAGAGACCCAGTACTTC.

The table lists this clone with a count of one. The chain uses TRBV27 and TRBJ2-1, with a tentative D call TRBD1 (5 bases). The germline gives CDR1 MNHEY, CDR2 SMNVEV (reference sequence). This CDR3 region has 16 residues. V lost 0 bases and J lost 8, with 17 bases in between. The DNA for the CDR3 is TGTGCCAGCAGTTTATCGCGAGACAGCCTAGGGCATGAGCAGTTCTTC. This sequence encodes CASSLSRDSLGHEQFF.

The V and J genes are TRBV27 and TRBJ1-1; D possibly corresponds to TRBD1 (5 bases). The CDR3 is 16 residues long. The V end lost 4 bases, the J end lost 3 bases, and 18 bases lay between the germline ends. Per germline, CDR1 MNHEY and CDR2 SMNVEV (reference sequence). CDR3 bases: TGTGCCAGCAGTTCAATCATCGGGGGGGGACACACTGAAGCTTTCTTT. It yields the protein CASSSIIGGGHTEAFF.

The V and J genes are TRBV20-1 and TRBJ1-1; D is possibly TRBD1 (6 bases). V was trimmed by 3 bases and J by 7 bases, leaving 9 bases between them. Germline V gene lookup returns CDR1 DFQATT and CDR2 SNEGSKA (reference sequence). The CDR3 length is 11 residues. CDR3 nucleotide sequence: TGCAGTGCTAGGGGGGGCGTTGAAGCTTTCTTT. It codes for CSARGGVEAFF.

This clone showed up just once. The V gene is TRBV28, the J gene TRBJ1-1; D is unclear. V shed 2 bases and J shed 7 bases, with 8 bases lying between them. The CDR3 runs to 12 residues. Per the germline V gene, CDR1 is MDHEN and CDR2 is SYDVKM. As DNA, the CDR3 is TGTGCCAGCAGTTTACCTTTGGGTGAAGCTTTCTTT. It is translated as CASSLPLGEAFF.

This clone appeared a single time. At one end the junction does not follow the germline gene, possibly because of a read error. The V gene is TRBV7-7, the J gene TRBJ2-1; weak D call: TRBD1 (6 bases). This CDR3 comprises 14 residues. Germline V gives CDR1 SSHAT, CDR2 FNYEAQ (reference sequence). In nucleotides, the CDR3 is TGTGCTAGCAGCCCGTACAGGGATAACAATGAGCAGTTCTTC. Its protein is CASSPYRDNNEQFF. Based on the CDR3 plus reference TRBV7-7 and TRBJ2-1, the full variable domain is GAGVSQSPRYKVTKRGQDVTLRCDPISSHATLYWYQQALGQGPEFLTYFNYEAQPDKSGLPSDRFSAERPEGSISTLTIQRTEQRDSAMYRCASSPYRDNNEQFFGPGTRLTVL.

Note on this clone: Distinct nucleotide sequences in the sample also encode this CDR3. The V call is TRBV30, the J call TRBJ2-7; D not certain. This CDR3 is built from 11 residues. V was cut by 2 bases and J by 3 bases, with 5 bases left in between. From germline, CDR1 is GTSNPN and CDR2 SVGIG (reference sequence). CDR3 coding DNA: TGTGCCTGGAGTCACAGCTACGAGCAGTACTTC. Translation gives CAWSHSYEQYF.

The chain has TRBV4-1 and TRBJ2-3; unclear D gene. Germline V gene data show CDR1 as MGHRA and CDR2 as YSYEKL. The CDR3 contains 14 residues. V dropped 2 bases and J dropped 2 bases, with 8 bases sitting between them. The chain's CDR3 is CASSQIMSTDTQYF. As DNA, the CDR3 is TGCGCCAGCAGCCAAATTATGTCCACAGATACGCAGTATTTT.

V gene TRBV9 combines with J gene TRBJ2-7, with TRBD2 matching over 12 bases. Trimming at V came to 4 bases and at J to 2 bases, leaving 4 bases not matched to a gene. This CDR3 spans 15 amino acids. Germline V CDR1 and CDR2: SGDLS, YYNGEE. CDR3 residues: CASSLGLAGTYEQYF. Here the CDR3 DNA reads TGTGCCAGCAGCCTGGGACTAGCGGGTACCTACGAGCAGTACTTC.

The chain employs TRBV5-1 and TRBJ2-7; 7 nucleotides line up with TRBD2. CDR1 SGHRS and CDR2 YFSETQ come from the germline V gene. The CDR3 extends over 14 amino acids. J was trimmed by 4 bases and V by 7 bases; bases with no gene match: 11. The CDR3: CASGERDVRYEQYF. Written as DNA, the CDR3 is TGCGCCAGCGGAGAGCGGGACGTTAGATACGAGCAGTACTTC.

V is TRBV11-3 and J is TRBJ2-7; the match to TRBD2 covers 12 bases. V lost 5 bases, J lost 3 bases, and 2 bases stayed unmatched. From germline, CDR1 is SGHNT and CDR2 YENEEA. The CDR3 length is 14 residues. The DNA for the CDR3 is TGTGCCAGCAGCGTGACTAGCGGGGGCTACGAGCAGTACTTC. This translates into CASSVTSGGYEQYF.